Shown below are 5 T cell receptor beta chains from a single sample sequenced in a study of graft-versus-host responses after intestinal transplantation. Sequencing was performed with immunoSEQ multiplex PCR; in TCRdb, only in-frame clones are kept and a portion is missing. There are around 2,500 clones in the sample; about 94% occur only once, and approximately 1.5% lies in the top ten. The specimen comprised PBMCs, sampled around 20 days after intestinal transplant. Receptors originate from a human patient who received an intestinal transplant, so some T cells may come from the graft donor.

This clone appeared once. V usage is TRBV6-1 and J usage is TRBJ2-1, with 13 bases that match TRBD2. CDR3 length: 18 residues. Germline CDR1 and CDR2: MNHNS and SASEGT. With 3 bases clipped from V and 1 base from J, the junction kept 6 bases outside the gene matches. The CDR3 DNA reads TGTGCCAGCAGTGATACGACTAGCGGGGGGAGTTCCTACAATGAGCAGTTCTTC. Protein: CASSDTTSGGSSYNEQFF.

The V and J genes are TRBV28 and TRBJ2-7, with D perhaps matching TRBD1 (6 bases). The germline gives CDR1 MDHEN, CDR2 SYDVKM. The CDR3 totals 14 residues. Trimming removed 3 bases at V and 3 bases at J, with 12 bases between. As DNA, the CDR3 is TGTGCCAGCAGTTTTGGGGACACCTTCTACGAGCAGTACGTC. Protein sequence: CASSFGDTFYEQYV.

The chain joins TRBV9 to TRBJ2-1; 13 positions agree with TRBD2. The CDR3 loop spans 18 amino acids. V lost 2 bases, J lost 2 bases, and 7 bases stayed unmatched. Germline lookup yields CDR1 SGDLS and CDR2 YYNGEE. CDR3 sequence (DNA): TGTGCCAGCAGCGTCAAAGGACTAGCGGGAGTACCCTACAATGAGCAGTTCTTC. It translates to CASSVKGLAGVPYNEQFF.

V is TRBV19 and J is TRBJ2-2; 11 bases are a match to TRBD1. The CDR3 runs to 15 residues. V shed 6 bases and J 6 bases; nucleotides not matched to a gene: 6. Germline loops: CDR1 LNHDA, CDR2 SQIVND (reference sequence). DNA of the CDR3: TGTGCCAGTAGGCCAGGGACAGGGGGGTCCGGGGAGCTGTTTTTT. The encoded protein is CASRPGTGGSGELFF.

The chain carries TRBV6-5 and TRBJ2-5, with 8 bases matching TRBD2. V shed 4 bases and J 5 bases; nucleotides not matched to a gene: 9. CDR3 length: 15 residues. Germline-derived CDR1 and CDR2 are MNHEY and SVGAGI. The DNA for the CDR3 is TGTGCCAGCAGTTCCGGGGGGGCCGGGGAGGAGACCCAGTACTTC. As protein: CASSSGGAGEETQYF.